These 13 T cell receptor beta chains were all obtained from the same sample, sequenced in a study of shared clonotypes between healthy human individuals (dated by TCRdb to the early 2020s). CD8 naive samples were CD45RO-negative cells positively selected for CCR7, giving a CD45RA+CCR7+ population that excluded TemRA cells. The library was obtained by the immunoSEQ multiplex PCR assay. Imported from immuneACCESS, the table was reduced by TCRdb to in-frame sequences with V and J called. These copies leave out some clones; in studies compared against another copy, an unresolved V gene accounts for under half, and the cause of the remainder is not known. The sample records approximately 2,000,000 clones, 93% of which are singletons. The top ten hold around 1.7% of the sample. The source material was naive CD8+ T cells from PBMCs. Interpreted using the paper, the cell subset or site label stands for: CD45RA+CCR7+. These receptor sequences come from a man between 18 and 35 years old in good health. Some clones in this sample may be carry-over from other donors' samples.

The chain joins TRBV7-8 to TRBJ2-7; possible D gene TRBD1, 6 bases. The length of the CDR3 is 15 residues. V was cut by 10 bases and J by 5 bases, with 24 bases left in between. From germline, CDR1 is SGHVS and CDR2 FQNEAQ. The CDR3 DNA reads TGTGCCACCCACTCGGCGCAGGGGCCTTGGGACGAGCAGTACTTC. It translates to CATHSAQGPWDEQYF.

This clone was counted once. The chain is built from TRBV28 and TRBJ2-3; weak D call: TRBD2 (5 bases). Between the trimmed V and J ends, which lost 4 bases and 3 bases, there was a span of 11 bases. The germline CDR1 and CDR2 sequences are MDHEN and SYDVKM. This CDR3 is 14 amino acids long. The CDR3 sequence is CASSSSSWTDTQYF. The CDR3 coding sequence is TGTGCCAGCAGTTCTAGCTCATGGACAGATACGCAGTATTTT.

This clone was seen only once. DNA for the CDR3: TGCGCCAGCAGCCAGATCGGGACAGGGGATAAAAACATTCAGTACTTC. It specifies CASSQIGTGDKNIQYF. The V and J genes are TRBV4-3 and TRBJ2-4; 10 bases align to TRBD1. Germline CDR1 reads LGHNA; CDR2 reads YSLEER. The V and J ends lost 3 bases and 4 bases, in that order; junction bases with no gene match: 6. The CDR3 runs to 16 residues.

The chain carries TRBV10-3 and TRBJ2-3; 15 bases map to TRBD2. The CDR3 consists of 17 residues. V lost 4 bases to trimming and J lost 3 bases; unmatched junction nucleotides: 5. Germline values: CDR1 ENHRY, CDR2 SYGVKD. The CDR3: CAISGRTSGRVTDTQYF. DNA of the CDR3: TGTGCCATCAGTGGCAGGACTAGCGGGAGGGTAACAGATACGCAGTATTTT.

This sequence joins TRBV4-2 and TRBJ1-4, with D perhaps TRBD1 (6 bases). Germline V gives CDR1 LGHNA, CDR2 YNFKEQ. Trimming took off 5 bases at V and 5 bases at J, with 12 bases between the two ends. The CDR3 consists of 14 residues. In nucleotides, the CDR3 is TGTGCCAGCAGCGAACAGGGCCGAAATGAAAAACTGTTTTTT. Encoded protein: CASSEQGRNEKLFF.

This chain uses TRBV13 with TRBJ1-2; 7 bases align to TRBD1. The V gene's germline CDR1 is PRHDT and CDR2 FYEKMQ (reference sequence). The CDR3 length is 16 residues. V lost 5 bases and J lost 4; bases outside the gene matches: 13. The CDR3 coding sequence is TGTGCCAGCAGCGGCCCAGGGACAGACGACTTCTATGGCTACACCTTC. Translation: CASSGPGTDDFYGYTF. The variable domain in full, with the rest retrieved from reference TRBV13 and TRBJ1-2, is AAGVIQSPRHLIKEKRETATLKCYPIPRHDTVYWYQQGPGQDPQFLISFYEKMQSDKGSIPDRFSAQQFSDYHSELNMSSLELGDSALYFCASSGPGTDDFYGYTFGSGTRLTVV.

The CDR3 protein is CASSLDFPGPETQYF. CDR3 nucleotide sequence: TGTGCCAGCAGCTTAGATTTTCCGGGCCCGGAGACCCAGTACTTC. The chain carries TRBV7-9 and TRBJ2-5; D not resolved. V was shortened by 1 base and J by 5 bases, with 14 bases between the two germline ends. Germline CDR1 SEHNR, CDR2 FQNEAQ (reference sequence). The CDR3 is 15 amino acids.

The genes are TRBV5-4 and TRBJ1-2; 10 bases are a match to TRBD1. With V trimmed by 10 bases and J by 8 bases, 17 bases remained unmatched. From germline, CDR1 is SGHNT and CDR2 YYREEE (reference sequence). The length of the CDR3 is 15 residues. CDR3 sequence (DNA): TGTGCCGGTGAAAGACAGGGGGCGGGTAGAGTAGGCTACACCTTC. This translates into CAGERQGAGRVGYTF. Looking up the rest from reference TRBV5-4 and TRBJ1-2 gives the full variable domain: ETGVTQSPTHLIKTRGQQVTLRCSSQSGHNTVSWYQQALGQGPQFIFQYYREEENGRGNFPPRFSGLQFPNYSSELNVNALELDDSALYLCAGERQGAGRVGYTFGSGTRLTVV.

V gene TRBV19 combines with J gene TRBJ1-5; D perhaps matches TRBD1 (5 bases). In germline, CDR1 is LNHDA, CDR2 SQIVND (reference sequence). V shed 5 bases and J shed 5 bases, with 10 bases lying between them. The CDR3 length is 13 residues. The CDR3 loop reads CASSWGVYQPQHF. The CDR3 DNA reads TGTGCCAGTAGTTGGGGCGTATATCAGCCCCAGCATTTT.

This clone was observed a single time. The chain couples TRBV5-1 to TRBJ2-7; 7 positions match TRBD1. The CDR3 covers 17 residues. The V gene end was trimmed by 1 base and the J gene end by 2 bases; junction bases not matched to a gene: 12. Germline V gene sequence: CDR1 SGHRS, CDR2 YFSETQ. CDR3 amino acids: CASSLFLLTGQTYEQYF. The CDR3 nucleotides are TGCGCCAGCAGCTTGTTTCTCCTGACAGGGCAGACCTACGAGCAGTACTTC.

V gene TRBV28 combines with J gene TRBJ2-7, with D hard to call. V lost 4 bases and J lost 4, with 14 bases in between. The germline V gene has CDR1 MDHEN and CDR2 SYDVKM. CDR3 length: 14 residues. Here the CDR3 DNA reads TGTGCCAGCAGTTGGTCCTGGCAGCCTTACGAGCAGTACTTC. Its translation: CASSWSWQPYEQYF.

In DNA, the CDR3 is TGTGCCAGCAGACAACTGGGGAACCCCTCTGGAAACACCATATATTTT. It yields the protein CASRQLGNPSGNTIYF. The J gene is TRBJ1-3, the V gene TRBV7-9; no definite D call. V lost 6 bases to trimming and J lost 0 bases, with 15 bases between them. This CDR3 region has 16 residues. Germline CDR1 SEHNR, CDR2 FQNEAQ (reference sequence).

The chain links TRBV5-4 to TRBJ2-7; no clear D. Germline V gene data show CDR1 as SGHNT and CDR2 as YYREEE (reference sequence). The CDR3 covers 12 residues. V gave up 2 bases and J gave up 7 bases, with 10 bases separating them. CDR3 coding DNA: TGTGCCAGCAGCTTAAATCCAGTAGAGCAGTACTTC. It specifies CASSLNPVEQYF. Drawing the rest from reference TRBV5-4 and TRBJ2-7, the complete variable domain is ETGVTQSPTHLIKTRGQQVTLRCSSQSGHNTVSWYQQALGQGPQFIFQYYREEENGRGNFPPRFSGLQFPNYSSELNVNALELDDSALYLCASSLNPVEQYFGPGTRLTVT.